These 31 T cell receptor beta chains were sequenced from one sample in a study of blood T cell repertoires in COVID-19. The method was immunoSEQ multiplex PCR; TCRdb's version includes in-frame clones alone and lacks a portion of them. The repertoire holds around 300,000 clones, 75% to 90% seen once, with 3.7% in the top ten. The sample taken for sequencing was peripheral blood. These receptors originate from a woman in her thirties or forties with acute or convalescent COVID-19.

This sequence joins TRBV2 and TRBJ2-7; 10 nucleotides agree with TRBD2. V trimming: 4 bases; J trimming: 6 bases; junction bases outside the gene matches: 6. Germline values: CDR1 SNHLY, CDR2 FYNNEI. The CDR3 loop spans 14 amino acids. Written as DNA, the CDR3 is TGTGCCAGCAGTGTGAGCGGGGGGGCGCCCGAGCAGTACGTC. This encodes CASSVSGGAPEQYV.

The V gene is TRBV6-1, the J gene TRBJ2-3, with no clear D. The CDR3 covers 14 residues. Germline V gene lookup returns CDR1 MNHNS and CDR2 SASEGT. V dropped 2 bases and J dropped 2 bases, with 8 bases sitting between them. Here the CDR3 DNA reads TGTGCCAGCAGTGAACCCCCCTTCACAGATACGCAGTATTTT. This encodes CASSEPPFTDTQYF.

The chain couples TRBV5-6 to TRBJ1-3; unclear D gene. The germline V and J ends were trimmed by 4 bases and 3 bases, with 8 bases remaining between them. Germline V lookup: CDR1 SGHDT, CDR2 YYEEEE. The CDR3 has 13 residues. CDR3 loop: CASSDGFGNTIYF. The CDR3 nucleotides are TGTGCCAGCAGCGATGGCTTTGGAAACACCATATATTTT.

This clone has just one count. This sequence joins TRBV2 and TRBJ2-2; TRBD1 matches 7 bases. Unmatched junction bases numbered 4, after V lost 9 bases and J lost 0 bases. Germline V gene sequence: CDR1 SNHLY, CDR2 FYNNEI. CDR3 length: 14 residues. CDR3 in DNA: TGTGCCAGGACAGGGATGTCGAACACCGGGGAGCTGTTTTTT. Its translation is CARTGMSNTGELFF.

V gene TRBV11-2 combines with J gene TRBJ2-5, with 14 bases fitting TRBD2. The germline V gene encodes CDR1 SGHAT and CDR2 FQNNGV. The length of the CDR3 is 16 residues. V was pared by 7 bases and J by 4 bases, with 8 bases of the junction left unmatched. This chain's CDR3 is CASNSRLAGGLETQYF. The CDR3 DNA reads TGTGCCAGCAACTCCAGACTAGCGGGGGGGTTAGAGACCCAGTACTTC.

As to this clone: Additional DNA sequences in this sample encode the identical CDR3. As DNA, the CDR3 is TGTGCCACCCGGGCGGGTGTTAGCAATCAGCCCCAGCATTTT. It specifies CATRAGVSNQPQHF. V and J are TRBV19 and TRBJ1-5; D gene unclear. V was pared by 10 bases and J by 0 bases, with 13 bases between. CDR1 is LNHDA and CDR2 is SQIVND in the germline V gene (reference sequence). The CDR3 consists of 14 residues.

The chain recombines TRBV30 with TRBJ1-1; TRBD1 agrees at 8 bases. The CDR3 consists of 13 residues. Germline CDR1 GTSNPN, CDR2 SVGIG (reference sequence). The V and J ends lost 8 bases and 4 bases, in that order; junction bases with no gene match: 9. As DNA, the CDR3 is TGTGCCATCCAGACAGGGGTCTTCACTGAAGCTTTCTTT. Its translation: CAIQTGVFTEAFF. Filled out from reference TRBV30 and TRBJ1-1, the complete variable domain reads SQTIHQWPATLVQPVGSPLSLECTVEGTSNPNLYWYRQAAGRGLQLLFYSVGIGQISSEVPQNLSASRPQDRQFILSSKKLLLSDSGFYLCAIQTGVFTEAFFGQGTRLTVV.

This chain joins TRBV6-5 and TRBJ2-5; D possibly corresponds to TRBD1 (6 bases). Germline CDR1 is MNHEY and CDR2 is SVGAGI. This CDR3 comprises 14 residues. V was cut by 5 bases and J by 2 bases, with 12 bases left in between. The CDR3 DNA reads as TGTGCCAGCAGTCCCTGGCAGGGGCAAGAGACCCAGTACTTC. The encoded protein is CASSPWQGQETQYF.

The rearrangement joins TRBV27 to TRBJ1-5; a weak D match, TRBD1 (6 bases). In germline, CDR1 is MNHEY, CDR2 SMNVEV (reference sequence). Trimming cost V 5 bases and J 1 base, with 9 bases left between them. The CDR3 consists of 14 residues. The CDR3 DNA reads as TGTGCCAGCAGTACAGGGCTGAGCAATCAGCCCCAGCATTTT. As protein: CASSTGLSNQPQHF.

The chain carries TRBV7-2 and TRBJ2-5, with 10 positions matching TRBD2. The germline V gene has CDR1 SGHTA and CDR2 FQGNSA. This CDR3 is built from 17 residues. The V gene end was trimmed by 3 bases and the J gene end by 4 bases; junction bases not matched to a gene: 11. This CDR3 reads CASSFVAGGQVGETQYF. CDR3 DNA sequence: TGTGCCAGCAGCTTTGTAGCGGGGGGCCAGGTAGGAGAGACCCAGTACTTC.

The V and J genes are TRBV6-1 and TRBJ2-3; TRBD2 aligns across 9 bases. The CDR3 has 15 amino acids. CDR1 and CDR2 from the germline V gene are MNHNS and SASEGT. After removal of 3 bases from V and 2 bases from J, the junction contained 3 bases not matched to a gene. The CDR3 DNA reads as TGTGCCAGCAGTGAGCGGGGGGGCCCCACAGATACGCAGTATTTT. This codes for CASSERGGPTDTQYF.

This clone was detected only once. This chain connects TRBV19 to TRBJ1-2; 11 bases fit TRBD1. The CDR3 is 15 residues long. Germline trimming cut 5 bases from V and 4 bases from J; bases unmatched to any gene: 6. Germline CDR1 is LNHDA and CDR2 is SQIVND (reference sequence). CDR3 DNA: TGTGCCAGTAGTGGCGGGACAGGGGGTGTCTATGGCTACACCTTC. Its protein product is CASSGGTGGVYGYTF.

V gene TRBV7-8 combines with J gene TRBJ1-6, with D possibly TRBD1 on 6 matching bases. Germline lookup yields CDR1 SGHVS and CDR2 FQNEAQ. V lost 1 base and J 7 bases, leaving 17 bases between the germline ends. The CDR3 extends over 17 amino acids. CDR3 in amino acids: CASSLVRGHPSNSPLHF. The CDR3 DNA is TGTGCCAGCAGCTTAGTTCGGGGACACCCGAGCAATTCACCCCTCCACTTT.

The chain is built from TRBV5-1 and TRBJ1-3; TRBD1 might be the D (5 bases). Trimming stripped 1 base from V and 3 bases from J, with 11 bases between. CDR3 length: 15 amino acids. Germline CDR1 is SGHRS and CDR2 is YFSETQ. Here the CDR3 reads CASSLNAGLGNTIYF. The DNA for the CDR3 is TGCGCCAGCAGCTTGAATGCGGGGCTTGGAAACACCATATATTTT.

This chain links TRBV2 with TRBJ2-3; the D gene is possibly TRBD1 (5 bases). Germline CDR1 is SNHLY and CDR2 is FYNNEI. V was pared by 7 bases and J by 2 bases, with 13 bases between. This CDR3 spans 14 amino acids. CDR3 in DNA: TGTGCCAGCAAAGGAGTAGGGGACACAGATACGCAGTATTTT. Its protein product is CASKGVGDTDTQYF.

CDR3 residues: CASIPEGRNQPQHF. In DNA form, the CDR3 reads TGTGCCAGCATCCCGGAGGGGCGCAATCAGCCCCAGCATTTT. The chain couples TRBV28 to TRBJ1-5, with a weak D call TRBD1 (5 bases). The CDR3 is 14 amino acids. Germline values: CDR1 MDHEN, CDR2 SYDVKM. Trimming left V 7 bases short and J 2 bases short, with 12 bases between.

V gene TRBV18 combines with J gene TRBJ1-1; the D is unclear. Germline values: CDR1 KGHSH, CDR2 LQKENI. The CDR3 contains 13 residues. Trimming cost V 3 bases and J 1 base, with 6 bases left between them. As DNA, the CDR3 is TGTGCCAGCTCACCTTTACAGAACACTGAAGCTTTCTTT. This sequence encodes CASSPLQNTEAFF.

V and J are TRBV5-4 and TRBJ2-1, with D tentatively TRBD1 (6 bases). V lost 5 bases to trimming and J lost 6 bases, with 15 bases between them. CDR1 and CDR2 (germline): SGHNT, YYREEE (reference sequence). The CDR3 extends over 14 amino acids. CDR3 DNA: TGTGCCAGCAGGGGGGACATCCTGGGCAATGAGCAGTTCTTC. Its protein product is CASRGDILGNEQFF.

The rearrangement uses TRBV30 and TRBJ1-5; D unclear. CDR1 is GTSNPN and CDR2 is SVGIG in the germline V gene (reference sequence). The V gene lost 5 bases and the J gene lost 9 bases, with 17 bases spanning the gap. There are 13 residues in the CDR3. The CDR3 DNA follows: TGTGCCTGGGCCTGGGCCGTAGAGGGGCCCCAGCATTTT. Translation: CAWAWAVEGPQHF.

The rearrangement links TRBV2 to TRBJ2-7, with D possibly being TRBD2 (7 bases). The CDR3 totals 12 residues. CDR1 and CDR2 (germline): SNHLY, FYNNEI. V was clipped by 10 bases and J by 3 bases, with 13 bases between them. The CDR3 reads CATTGGVYEQYV. Here the CDR3 DNA reads TGTGCCACGACGGGGGGCGTCTACGAGCAGTACGTC.

The V and J genes are TRBV7-2 and TRBJ1-2; TRBD1 might be the D (6 bases). The germline V gene encodes CDR1 SGHTA and CDR2 FQGNSA. Trimming took off 6 bases at V and 5 bases at J, with 13 bases between the two ends. CDR3 length: 13 residues. The CDR3 is CASSDLRGYGYTF. In DNA form, the CDR3 reads TGTGCCAGCAGTGACCTCAGGGGATATGGCTACACCTTC.

The chain is built from TRBV10-3 and TRBJ1-5; a weak D match, TRBD1 (5 bases). CDR1 is ENHRY, CDR2 SYGVKD, per germline. CDR3 length: 15 residues. V gave up 8 bases and J gave up 0 bases, with 14 bases separating them. The CDR3 loop is CAIHAGGDSNQPQHF. In DNA form, the CDR3 reads TGTGCCATCCACGCAGGAGGGGATAGCAATCAGCCCCAGCATTTT.

This chain connects TRBV6-6 to TRBJ2-2; 8 bases line up with TRBD2. The CDR3 totals 14 residues. The V gene end was trimmed by 5 bases and the J gene end by 4 bases; junction bases not matched to a gene: 3. Germline V lookup: CDR1 MNHNY, CDR2 SVGAGI (reference sequence). The CDR3 region has the DNA TGTGCCAGCAGTCCGGGGGGGAGCACCGGGGAGCTGTTTTTT. Its protein product is CASSPGGSTGELFF.

This clone was seen more than once but under ten times. CDR3 DNA: TGTGCCAGCAGCTCAAAGGGACAGGGTGGTAATTCACCCCTCCACTTT. This gives the protein CASSSKGQGGNSPLHF. V and J are TRBV5-4 and TRBJ1-6, with 9 bases identical to TRBD1. Trimming cost V 3 bases and J 6 bases; bases outside gene matches: 7. The CDR3 spans 16 residues. Germline CDR1 and CDR2: SGHNT and YYREEE (reference sequence).

CDR3: CASSGGGTGDSYNEQFF. The CDR3 DNA follows: TGCGCCAGCAGCGGGGGCGGGACAGGCGACTCCTACAATGAGCAGTTCTTC. The V gene is TRBV5-1, the J gene TRBJ2-1, with 8 positions matching TRBD1. Germline CDR1 and CDR2: SGHRS and YFSETQ. J lost 0 bases, V lost 4 bases, and 9 bases had no gene match. The CDR3 is made up of 17 amino acids.

J is TRBJ2-1 and V is TRBV27; D remains unclear. The CDR3 is made up of 11 amino acids. The V gene lost 5 bases and the J gene lost 5 bases, with 4 bases spanning the gap. Per the germline V gene, CDR1 is MNHEY and CDR2 is SMNVEV (reference sequence). This CDR3 reads CASSPDNEQFF. For the CDR3, the DNA is TGTGCCAGCAGTCCCGACAATGAGCAGTTCTTC.

The chain carries TRBV5-1 and TRBJ2-1; D is perhaps TRBD2 (6 bases). Germline CDR1 and CDR2: SGHRS and YFSETQ. This CDR3 is built from 15 residues. Trimming shortened V by 6 bases and J by 0 bases, and 13 bases separated the two germline ends. DNA of the CDR3: TGCGCCAGCACCCCCCGGGGAGGCTCCTACAATGAGCAGTTCTTC. Amino acid sequence: CASTPRGGSYNEQFF.

This clone came up a few times. J is TRBJ1-2 and V is TRBV28; no reliable D call. V lost 6 bases to trimming and J lost 2 bases, with 16 bases between them. CDR1 and CDR2 from the germline V gene are MDHEN and SYDVKM. This CDR3 has 15 amino acids. The CDR3 reads CASSPPEGSNYGYTF. The CDR3 DNA follows: TGTGCCAGCAGCCCTCCCGAGGGTTCCAACTATGGCTACACCTTC.

This clone has a single count. The chain employs TRBV10-1 and TRBJ1-1, with 9 bases lining up with TRBD1. CDR3 size: 15 residues. V lost 5 bases and J lost 6; bases outside the gene matches: 10. Germline V gene lookup returns CDR1 WNHNN and CDR2 SYGVQD (reference sequence). CDR3 sequence reads: CASSKGTGYGSEAFF. CDR3 sequence (DNA): TGCGCCAGCAGTAAAGGGACAGGGTACGGGTCTGAAGCTTTCTTT.

Only one count was recorded for this clone. The genes are TRBV29-1 and TRBJ2-5, with 8 positions matching TRBD2. Germline V gene lookup returns CDR1 SQVTM and CDR2 ANQGSEA. V trimming: 4 bases; J trimming: 1 base; junction bases outside the gene matches: 5. This CDR3 region has 14 residues. CDR3: CSVGRGALQETQYF. CDR3 in DNA: TGCAGCGTTGGGCGGGGGGCCCTCCAAGAGACCCAGTACTTC. Full variable domain (rest looked up from reference TRBV29-1 and TRBJ2-5): SAVISQKPSRDICQRGTSLTIQCQVDSQVTMMFWYRQQPGQSLTLIATANQGSEATYESGFVIDKFPISRPNLTFSTLTVSNMSPEDSSIYLCSVGRGALQETQYFGPGTRLLVL.

The chain links TRBV5-1 to TRBJ2-1; 8 bases align to TRBD1. CDR1 and CDR2 from the germline V gene are SGHRS and YFSETQ. This CDR3 comprises 16 residues. V lost 2 bases to trimming and J lost 2 bases; unmatched junction nucleotides: 6. The CDR3 region has the DNA TGCGCCAGCAGCTTTCGACAGGGGAGCGCCTACAATGAGCAGTTCTTC. It specifies CASSFRQGSAYNEQFF. The full variable domain, in which reference TRBV5-1 and TRBJ2-1 provide the parts outside the CDR3, is KAGVTQTPRYLIKTRGQQVTLSCSPISGHRSVSWYQQTPGQGLQFLFEYFSETQRNKGNFPGRFSGRQFSNSRSEMNVSTLELGDSALYLCASSFRQGSAYNEQFFGPGTRLTVL.